This T cell receptor beta chain was sequenced for a study of naive and memory T cell subsets. V was shortened by 3 bases and J by 6 bases, with 10 bases between the two germline ends. Germline assignment: CDR1 SEHNR and CDR2 FQNEAQ (reference sequence). The CDR3 sequence is 13 residues long. Note on this clonotype: Its antigen is not known.

Study outcomes and limitations: Especially in CD8 cells, naive repertoires contained a few larger clonotypes, possibly CD45RA-re-expressing memory cells. There was no ground truth to check naive and memory subset results.

Cells stained for CD3, CD4, CD8, CD45RA, CD27 and viability were sorted into four CD45RA/CD27 subsets. The beta constant-region primer was an equimolar mix of two oligonucleotides covering TRBC1 and TRBC2. Ligated cDNA was amplified by four rounds of PCR with nested alpha and beta constant-region primers and SP2. One entry per CDR3 protein results from TCRdb running MiXCR on the UMI-ligation and nested PCR reads. Of roughly 150,000 distinct CDR3 sequences detected, 15% to 25% appear once; the ten largest clones hold around 0.63%. This receptor was obtained from a human donor in good health. V usage is TRBV7-9 and J usage is TRBJ2-3; the D gene is possibly TRBD2 (6 bases). Input material: naive CD8+ T cells from blood. The CDR3 is CASSFSGRDTQYF. The CDR3 nucleotides read TGTGCCAGCAGCTTCTCAGGGAGGGATACGCAGTATTTT.